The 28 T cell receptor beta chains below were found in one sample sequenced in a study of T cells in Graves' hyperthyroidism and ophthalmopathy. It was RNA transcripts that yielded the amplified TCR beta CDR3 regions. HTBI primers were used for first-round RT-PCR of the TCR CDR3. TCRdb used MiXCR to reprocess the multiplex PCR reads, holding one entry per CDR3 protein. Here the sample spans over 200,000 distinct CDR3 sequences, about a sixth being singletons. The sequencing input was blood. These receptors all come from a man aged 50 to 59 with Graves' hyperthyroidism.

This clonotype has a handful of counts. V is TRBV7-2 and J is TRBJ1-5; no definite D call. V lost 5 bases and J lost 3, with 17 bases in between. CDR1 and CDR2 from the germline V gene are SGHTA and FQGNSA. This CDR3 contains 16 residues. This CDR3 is CASSPGSWYINQPQHF. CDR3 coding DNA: TGTGCCAGCAGCCCAGGTTCGTGGTATATCAATCAGCCCCAGCATTTT.

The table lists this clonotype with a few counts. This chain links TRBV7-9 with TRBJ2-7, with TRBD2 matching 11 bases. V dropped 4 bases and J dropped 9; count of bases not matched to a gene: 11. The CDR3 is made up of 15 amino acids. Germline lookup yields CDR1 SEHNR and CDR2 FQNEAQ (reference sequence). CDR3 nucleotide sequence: TGTGCCAGCAGCTCCGTGACTAGCGGGGCCCTTCGGCAGTACTTC. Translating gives CASSSVTSGALRQYF.

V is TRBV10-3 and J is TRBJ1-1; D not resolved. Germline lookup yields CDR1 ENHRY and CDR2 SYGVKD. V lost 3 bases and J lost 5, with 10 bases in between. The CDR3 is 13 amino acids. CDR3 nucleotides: TGTGCCATCAGTGACGGGATAGGTACTGAAGCTTTCTTT. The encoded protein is CAISDGIGTEAFF.

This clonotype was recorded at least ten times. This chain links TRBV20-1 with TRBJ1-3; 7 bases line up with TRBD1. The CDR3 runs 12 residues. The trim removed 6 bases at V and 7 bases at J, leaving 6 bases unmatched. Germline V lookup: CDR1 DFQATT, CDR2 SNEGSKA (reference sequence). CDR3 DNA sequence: TGCAGTGCCCCGGACAGGAGCAACACCATATATTTT. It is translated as CSAPDRSNTIYF.

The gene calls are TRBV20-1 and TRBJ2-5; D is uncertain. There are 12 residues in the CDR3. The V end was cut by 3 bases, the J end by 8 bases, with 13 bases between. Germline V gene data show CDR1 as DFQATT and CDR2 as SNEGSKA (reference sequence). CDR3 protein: CSASQLPGTQYF. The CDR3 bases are TGCAGTGCTAGCCAGCTACCAGGAACCCAGTACTTC.

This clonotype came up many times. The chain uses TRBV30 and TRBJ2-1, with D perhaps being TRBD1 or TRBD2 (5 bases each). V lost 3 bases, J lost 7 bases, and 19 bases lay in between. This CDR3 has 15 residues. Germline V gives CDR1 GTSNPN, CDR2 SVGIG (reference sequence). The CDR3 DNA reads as TGTGCCTGGAGCCCCGCCGGGACGCAAAAGAATGAGCAGTTCTTC. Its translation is CAWSPAGTQKNEQFF.

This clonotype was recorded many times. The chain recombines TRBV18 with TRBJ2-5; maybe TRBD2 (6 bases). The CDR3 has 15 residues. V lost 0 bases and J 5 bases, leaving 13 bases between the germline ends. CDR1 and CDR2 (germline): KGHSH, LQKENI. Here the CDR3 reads CASSPPSRGVETQYF. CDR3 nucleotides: TGTGCCAGCTCACCACCTAGCCGCGGGGTGGAGACCCAGTACTTC. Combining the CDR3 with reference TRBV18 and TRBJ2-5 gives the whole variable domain NAGVMQNPRHLVRRRGQEARLRCSPMKGHSHVYWYRQLPEEGLKFMVYLQKENIIDESGMPKERFSAEFPKEGPSILRIQQVVRGDSAAYFCASSPPSRGVETQYFGPGTRLLVL.

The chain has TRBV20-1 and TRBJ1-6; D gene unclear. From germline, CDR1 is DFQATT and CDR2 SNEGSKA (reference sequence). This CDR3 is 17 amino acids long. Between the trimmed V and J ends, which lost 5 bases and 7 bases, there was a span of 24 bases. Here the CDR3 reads CSAPNTGRGRKNSPLHF. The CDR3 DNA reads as TGCAGTGCTCCTAACACTGGACGGGGAAGAAAGAATTCACCCCTCCACTTT.

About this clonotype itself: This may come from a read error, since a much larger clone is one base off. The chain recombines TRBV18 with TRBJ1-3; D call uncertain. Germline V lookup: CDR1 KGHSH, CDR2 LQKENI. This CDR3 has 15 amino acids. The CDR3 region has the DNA TGTGCCAGCTCACCGAGTCAAAGCTCTGGAAACGCCATATATTTT. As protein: CASSPSQSSGNAIYF.

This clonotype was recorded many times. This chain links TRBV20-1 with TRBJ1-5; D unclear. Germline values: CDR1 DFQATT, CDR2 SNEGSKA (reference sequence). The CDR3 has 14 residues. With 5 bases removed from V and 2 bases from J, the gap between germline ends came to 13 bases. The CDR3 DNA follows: TGCAGTGCTTTGGATGGGCAGGGCAATCAGCCCCAGCATTTT. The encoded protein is CSALDGQGNQPQHF.

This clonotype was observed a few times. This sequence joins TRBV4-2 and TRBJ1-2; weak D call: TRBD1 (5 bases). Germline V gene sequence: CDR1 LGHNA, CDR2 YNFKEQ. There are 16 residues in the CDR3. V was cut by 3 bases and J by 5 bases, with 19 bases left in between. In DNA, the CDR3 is TGTGCCAGCAGCCATCGGGTGGAGGGGCTAATTTATGGCTACACCTTC. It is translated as CASSHRVEGLIYGYTF.

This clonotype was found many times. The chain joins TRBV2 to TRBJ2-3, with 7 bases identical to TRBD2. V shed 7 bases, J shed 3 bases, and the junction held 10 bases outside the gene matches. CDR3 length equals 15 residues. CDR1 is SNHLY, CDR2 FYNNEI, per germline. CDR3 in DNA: TGTGCCAGCAACCGCTGGGCTAGCGGAACAGATACGCAGTATTTT. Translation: CASNRWASGTDTQYF.

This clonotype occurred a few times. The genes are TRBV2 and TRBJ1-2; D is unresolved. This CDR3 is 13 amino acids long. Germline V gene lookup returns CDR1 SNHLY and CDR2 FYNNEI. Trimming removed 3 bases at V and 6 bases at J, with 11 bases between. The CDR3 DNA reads TGTGCCAGCAGTGAGTCGGGGTATCATGGCTACACCTTC. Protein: CASSESGYHGYTF.

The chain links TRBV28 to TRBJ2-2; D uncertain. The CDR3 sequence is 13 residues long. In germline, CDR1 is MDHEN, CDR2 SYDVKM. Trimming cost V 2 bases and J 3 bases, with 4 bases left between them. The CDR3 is CASSLEYTGELFF. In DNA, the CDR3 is TGTGCCAGCAGTTTAGAGTACACCGGGGAGCTGTTTTTT.

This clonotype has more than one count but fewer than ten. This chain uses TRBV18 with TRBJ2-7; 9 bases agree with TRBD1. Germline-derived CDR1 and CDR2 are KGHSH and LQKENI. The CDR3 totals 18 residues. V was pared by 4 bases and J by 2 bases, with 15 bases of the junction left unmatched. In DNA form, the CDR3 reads TGTGCCAGCTCACACTCCCCGGGACAGGGCCGTTTCACCTACGAGCAGTACTTC. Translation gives CASSHSPGQGRFTYEQYF.

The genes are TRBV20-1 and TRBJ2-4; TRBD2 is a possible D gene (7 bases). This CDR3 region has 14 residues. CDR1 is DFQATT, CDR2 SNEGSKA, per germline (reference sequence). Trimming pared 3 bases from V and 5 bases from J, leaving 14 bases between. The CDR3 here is CSAREGGPQNIQYF. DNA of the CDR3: TGCAGTGCTAGGGAGGGGGGGCCCCAAAACATTCAGTACTTC.

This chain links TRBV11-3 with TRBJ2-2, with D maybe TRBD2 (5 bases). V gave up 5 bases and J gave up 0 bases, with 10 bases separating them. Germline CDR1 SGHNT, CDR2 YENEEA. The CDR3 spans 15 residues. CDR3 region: CASSPRGSNTGELFF. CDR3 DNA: TGTGCCAGCAGCCCAAGAGGGTCGAACACCGGGGAGCTGTTTTTT.

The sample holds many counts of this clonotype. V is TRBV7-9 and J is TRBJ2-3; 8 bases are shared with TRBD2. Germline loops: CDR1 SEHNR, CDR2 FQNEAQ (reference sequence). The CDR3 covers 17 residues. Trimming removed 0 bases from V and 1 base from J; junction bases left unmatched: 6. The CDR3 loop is CASSLARAGEGTDTQYF. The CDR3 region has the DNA TGTGCCAGCAGCTTAGCGCGAGCGGGAGAAGGCACAGATACGCAGTATTTT.

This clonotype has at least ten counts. The CDR3 DNA reads TGTGCCAGCAGTAAATGGGACAGGTCCTACGAGCAGTACTTC. Translated, it gives CASSKWDRSYEQYF. This rearrangement joins TRBV27 to TRBJ2-7, with 8 bases matching TRBD1. CDR3 size: 14 residues. Germline V gene sequence: CDR1 MNHEY, CDR2 SMNVEV (reference sequence). V was clipped by 5 bases and J by 1 base; unmatched bases: 4.

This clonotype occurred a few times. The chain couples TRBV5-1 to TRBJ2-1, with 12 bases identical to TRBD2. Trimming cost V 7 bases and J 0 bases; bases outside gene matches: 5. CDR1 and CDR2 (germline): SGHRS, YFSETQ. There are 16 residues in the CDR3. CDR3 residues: CASATSGGSSYNEQFF. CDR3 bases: TGCGCCAGCGCGACTAGCGGGGGAAGCTCCTACAATGAGCAGTTCTTC.

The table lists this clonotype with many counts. This CDR3 is CASSHGAAGAGMETQYF. The CDR3 DNA sequence: TGTGCCAGCAGCCACGGTGCCGCGGGAGCGGGGATGGAGACCCAGTACTTC. The chain employs TRBV3-1 and TRBJ2-5; 7 bases map to TRBD2. Germline V CDR1 and CDR2: LGHDT, YNNKEL (reference sequence). There are 17 residues in the CDR3. V shed 3 bases, J shed 5 bases, and the junction held 15 bases outside the gene matches.

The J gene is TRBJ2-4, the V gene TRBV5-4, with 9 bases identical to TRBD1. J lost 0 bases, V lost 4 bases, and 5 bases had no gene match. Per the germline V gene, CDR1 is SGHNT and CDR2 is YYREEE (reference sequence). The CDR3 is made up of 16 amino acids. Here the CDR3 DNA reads TGTGCCAGCAGCCAGGGACAGGGCGCAGCCAAAAACATTCAGTACTTC. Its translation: CASSQGQGAAKNIQYF.

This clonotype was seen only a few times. CDR3 amino acids: CASSIDGSSYNEQFF. CDR3 coding DNA: TGTGCCAGTAGTATAGACGGGAGCTCCTACAATGAGCAGTTCTTC. The chain employs TRBV19 and TRBJ2-1, with D possibly TRBD2 on 6 matching bases. Germline V CDR1 and CDR2: LNHDA, SQIVND (reference sequence). CDR3 length equals 15 residues. Trimming removed 0 bases from V and 0 bases from J, with 6 bases in between.

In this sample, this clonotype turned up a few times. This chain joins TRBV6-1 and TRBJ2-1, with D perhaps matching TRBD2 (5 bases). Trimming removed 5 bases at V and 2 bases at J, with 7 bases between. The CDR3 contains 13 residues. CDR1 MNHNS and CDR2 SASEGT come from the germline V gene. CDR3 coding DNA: TGTGCCAGCAGTCGGGATACCTACAATGAGCAGTTCTTC. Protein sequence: CASSRDTYNEQFF.

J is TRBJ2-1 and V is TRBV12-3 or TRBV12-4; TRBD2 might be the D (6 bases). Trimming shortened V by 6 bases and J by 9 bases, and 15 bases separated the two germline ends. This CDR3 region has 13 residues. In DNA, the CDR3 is TGTGCCAGCAGCGCCGCGGGGAGGAGTGAGCAGTTCTTC. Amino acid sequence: CASSAAGRSEQFF.

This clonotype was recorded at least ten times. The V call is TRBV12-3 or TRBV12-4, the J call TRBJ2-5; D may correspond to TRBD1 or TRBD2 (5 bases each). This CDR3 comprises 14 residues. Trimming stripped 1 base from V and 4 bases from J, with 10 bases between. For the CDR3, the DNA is TGTGCCAGCAGTTTAGGGACTGGGGGAGAGACCCAGTACTTC. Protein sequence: CASSLGTGGETQYF.

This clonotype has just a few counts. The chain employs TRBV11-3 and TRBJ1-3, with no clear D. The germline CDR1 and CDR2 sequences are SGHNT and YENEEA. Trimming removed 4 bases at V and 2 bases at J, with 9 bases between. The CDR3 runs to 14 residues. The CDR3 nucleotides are TGTGCCAGCAGCTCCCGTAGGGCTGGAAACACCATATATTTT. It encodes CASSSRRAGNTIYF.

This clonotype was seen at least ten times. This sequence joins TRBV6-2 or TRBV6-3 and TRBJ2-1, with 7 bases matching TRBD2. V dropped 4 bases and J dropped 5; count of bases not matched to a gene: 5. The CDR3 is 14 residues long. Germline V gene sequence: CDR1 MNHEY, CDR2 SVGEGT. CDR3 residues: CASSSQREHNEQFF. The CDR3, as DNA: TGTGCCAGCAGTTCCCAGCGGGAACACAATGAGCAGTTCTTC.